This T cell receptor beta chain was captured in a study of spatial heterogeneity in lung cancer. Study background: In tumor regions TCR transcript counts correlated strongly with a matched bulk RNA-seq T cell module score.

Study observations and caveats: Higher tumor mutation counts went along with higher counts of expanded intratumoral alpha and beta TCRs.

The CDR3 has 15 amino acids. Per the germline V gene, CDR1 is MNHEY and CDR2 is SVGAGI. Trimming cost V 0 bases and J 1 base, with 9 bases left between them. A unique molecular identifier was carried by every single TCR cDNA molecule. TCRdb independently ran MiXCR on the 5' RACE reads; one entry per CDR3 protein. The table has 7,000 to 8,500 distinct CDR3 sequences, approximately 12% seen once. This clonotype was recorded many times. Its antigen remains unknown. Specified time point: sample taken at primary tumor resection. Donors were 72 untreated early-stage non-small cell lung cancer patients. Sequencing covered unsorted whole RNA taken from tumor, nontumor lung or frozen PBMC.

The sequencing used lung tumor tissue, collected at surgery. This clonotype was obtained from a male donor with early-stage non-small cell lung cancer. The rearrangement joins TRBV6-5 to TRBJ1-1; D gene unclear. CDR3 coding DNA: TGTGCCAGCAGTTACTCGGAGCAGACGAACACTGAAGCTTTCTTT. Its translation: CASSYSEQTNTEAFF.